The 3 T cell receptor beta chains listed next were all sequenced from one sample in a study of cytomegalovirus exposure and HLA in healthy donors. It was with 60 Vbeta and 13 Jbeta primers that the PCR ran. Profiled with immunoSEQ multiplex PCR; TCRdb holds only in-frame clones, not every one. Of 130,000 to 150,000 clones listed, under 85% are singletons. The material sequenced was PBMCs. These receptors came from a man between 18 and 29 years old in good health and CMV-seronegative.

The chain uses TRBV6-6 and TRBJ1-5; 10 positions agree with TRBD1. Germline V lookup: CDR1 MNHNY, CDR2 SVGAGI (reference sequence). The CDR3 has 15 residues. J lost 7 bases, V lost 5 bases, and 8 bases had no gene match. In DNA, the CDR3 is TGTGCCAGCAGTCCAGACAGGGGGCTTTGGCAGCCCCAGCATTTT. Encoded protein: CASSPDRGLWQPQHF.

The rearrangement links TRBV2 to TRBJ2-5; TRBD1 is a possible D gene (5 bases). Trimming removed 6 bases at V and 5 bases at J, with 13 bases between. The CDR3 consists of 13 residues. CDR1 is SNHLY, CDR2 FYNNEI, per germline. CDR3 amino acids: CASRKWGGETQYF. The DNA of the CDR3 is TGTGCCAGCAGAAAGTGGGGCGGTGAGACCCAGTACTTC.

This clone was recorded only once. The gene calls are TRBV29-1 and TRBJ2-2; 7 positions agree with TRBD2. Germline trimming cut 7 bases from V and 5 bases from J; bases unmatched to any gene: 19. CDR1 SQVTM and CDR2 ANQGSEA come from the germline V gene. CDR3 length: 17 amino acids. The CDR3 protein is CSASRIAGSWGTGELFF. The CDR3 nucleotides are TGCAGCGCTTCCCGCATAGCGGGTTCTTGGGGAACCGGGGAGCTGTTTTTT.